This T cell receptor beta chain derives from a study of response to subunit inactivated influenza vaccine. Findings and caveats of the study: After each seasonal influenza vaccination, few new T cells are recruited, the authors suggested.

Only a few counts were recorded for this clonotype. What it binds is not known. CDR3 length: 13 residues. Germline CDR1 reads LGHNA; CDR2 reads YSLEER. Trimming removed 1 base from V and 6 bases from J, with 10 bases in between. Using its own MiXCR run on the RT-PCR reads, TCRdb lists one record per CDR3 protein. The table shows about 580,000 distinct CDR3 sequences, with around 15% occurring only once. Material: PBMCs from blood, obtained roughly 13 days after vaccination. The V call is TRBV4-3, the J call TRBJ2-7; tentative D call: TRBD1 (5 bases). The receptor was derived from a man aged 50-60 years who received an inactivated influenza vaccine. In nucleotides, the CDR3 is TGCGCCAGCAGCCAAGTCGTAGGGGCCGAGCAGTACTTC. Its protein is CASSQVVGAEQYF.